These 4 T cell receptor beta chains came from one sample sequenced in a study of T cell repertoires in cytomegalovirus infection. TCRdb re-derived calls from the reads in MiXCR, one entry per CDR3 protein. Of about 920,000 distinct CDR3 sequences listed, about a third are singletons. What these receptors recognize is not known. The specimen was cultured CD8+ T cells from PBMCs, collected from culture after CMV antigen stimulation. The receptors were gathered from a human donor in good health (CMV status not recorded). Some clones in this sample may be carry-over from other donors' samples.

This sequence joins TRBV7-6 and TRBJ1-5; tentatively, D is TRBD1 (5 bases). Trimming stripped 1 base from V and 6 bases from J, with 13 bases between. The CDR3 length is 15 residues. Germline CDR1 reads SGHVS; CDR2 reads FNYEAQ. The CDR3 spells CASSLEAGIIQPQHF. The CDR3 DNA sequence: TGTGCCAGCAGCTTAGAGGCAGGGATAATTCAGCCCCAGCATTTT.

V gene TRBV5-6 combines with J gene TRBJ2-7; 10 nucleotides line up with TRBD2. The J segment lost 0 bases and the V segment lost 6 bases, leaving 15 bases of the junction unmatched. This CDR3 contains 18 residues. Per germline, CDR1 SGHDT and CDR2 YYEEEE. The CDR3: CASTLLMGLAGDSYEQYF. CDR3 sequence (DNA): TGTGCCAGCACCCTTTTGATGGGGCTAGCGGGGGACTCCTACGAGCAGTACTTC.

This clonotype was found once. The V and J genes are TRBV19 and TRBJ2-3, with a possible D match to TRBD2 (5 bases). Trimming shortened V by 7 bases and J by 3 bases, and 14 bases separated the two germline ends. Looked up from germline, CDR1 is LNHDA and CDR2 is SQIVND (reference sequence). CDR3 length: 14 residues. The CDR3: CASMEDVGTDTQYF. The CDR3, as DNA: TGTGCCAGTATGGAGGATGTAGGGACAGATACGCAGTATTTT.

Only a few counts were recorded for this clonotype. V gene TRBV7-9 combines with J gene TRBJ1-4, with unresolved D. The CDR3 runs to 14 residues. Germline CDR1 is SEHNR and CDR2 is FQNEAQ (reference sequence). V dropped 6 bases and J dropped 3 bases, with 11 bases sitting between them. The CDR3 protein is CASRLDGPNEKLFF. The DNA of the CDR3 is TGTGCCAGCAGACTGGACGGACCTAATGAAAAACTGTTTTTT.